Following are 9 T cell receptor beta chains from one sample sequenced in a study of identical twins (dated by TCRdb to 2015 to 2016). The library was made by 5' RACE. This sample was sequenced with an Illumina HiSeq 2000. Starting from the raw public reads, TCRdb applied fastp trimming at Q25, assembled clones with MiXCR and retained in-frame beta chains. Entries are consolidated by CDR3 protein sequence, retaining the most common genes and DNA. The sample data list around 530,000 distinct CDR3 sequences, and roughly 15% of these were observed just once. The ten largest clones capture roughly 0.42% of the sample. These data also formed part of another study, on yellow fever vaccine responses in identical twins.

The sample was CD4+ T cells sorted from blood. The origin of the receptors is a woman under 30 in good health.

This clonotype appeared a few times. This chain connects TRBV3-1 to TRBJ2-1; TRBD1 aligns across 10 bases. The germline V gene encodes CDR1 LGHDT and CDR2 YNNKEL (reference sequence). This CDR3 has 16 residues. V was pared by 5 bases and J by 3 bases, with 7 bases of the junction left unmatched. The CDR3, as DNA: TGTGCCAGCAGCAAGCCGGGACAGGGGAACTACAATGAGCAGTTCTTC. Amino acids: CASSKPGQGNYNEQFF.

The CDR3 here is CSARTSGSWGSYNEQFF. The CDR3 region has the DNA TGCAGTGCTAGGACTAGCGGGAGTTGGGGGTCCTACAATGAGCAGTTCTTC. V is TRBV20-1 and J is TRBJ2-1, with TRBD2 identical over 12 bases. Looked up from germline, CDR1 is DFQATT and CDR2 is SNEGSKA (reference sequence). Germline trimming cut 3 bases from V and 1 base from J; bases unmatched to any gene: 7. CDR3 length: 17 residues.

V usage is TRBV10-3 and J usage is TRBJ1-5, with D perhaps TRBD1 (5 bases). V shed 7 bases and J shed 7 bases, with 14 bases lying between them. The germline CDR1 and CDR2 sequences are ENHRY and SYGVKD. The CDR3 loop spans 13 amino acids. The chain's CDR3 is CAITGVLGQPQHF. The CDR3 bases are TGTGCCATCACGGGGGTTTTGGGCCAGCCCCAGCATTTT.

V gene TRBV18 combines with J gene TRBJ2-5; D possibly uses TRBD1 or TRBD2 (5 bases each). There are 14 residues in the CDR3. Germline V CDR1 and CDR2: KGHSH, LQKENI. Between the trimmed V and J ends, which lost 3 bases and 5 bases, there was a span of 13 bases. The CDR3 here is CASSPQGAWETQYF. The CDR3 DNA reads as TGTGCCAGCTCACCCCAGGGAGCCTGGGAGACCCAGTACTTC. Looking up the rest from reference TRBV18 and TRBJ2-5 gives the full variable domain: NAGVMQNPRHLVRRRGQEARLRCSPMKGHSHVYWYRQLPEEGLKFMVYLQKENIIDESGMPKERFSAEFPKEGPSILRIQQVVRGDSAAYFCASSPQGAWETQYFGPGTRLLVL.

This clonotype has just a few counts. The gene calls are TRBV12-3 or TRBV12-4 and TRBJ2-2; TRBD2 matches at 12 bases. The CDR3 has 20 residues. V dropped 6 bases and J dropped 1; count of bases not matched to a gene: 15. CDR3 region: CASSLTRLAGGRRNTGELFF. In DNA form, the CDR3 reads TGTGCCAGCAGCCTTACGCGTCTAGCGGGAGGGCGACGGAACACCGGGGAGCTGTTTTTT.

This clonotype is a singleton in its sample. This chain joins TRBV5-1 and TRBJ2-7, with TRBD2 as a possible D gene (5 bases). CDR3 length equals 14 residues. Germline lookup yields CDR1 SGHRS and CDR2 YFSETQ. The V end was cut by 5 bases, the J end by 1 base, with 13 bases between. CDR3 nucleotide sequence: TGCGCCAGCAGGACCGGAGCGGATTCCTACGAGCAGTACGTC. Its translation: CASRTGADSYEQYV.

In its sample, this clonotype was seen many times. The chain combines TRBV7-8 with TRBJ2-2; TRBD2 aligns across 8 bases. The CDR3 spans 16 residues. Germline lookup yields CDR1 SGHVS and CDR2 FQNEAQ. V was clipped by 5 bases and J by 4 bases; unmatched bases: 9. CDR3 sequence: CASSHKRELATGELFF. In nucleotides, the CDR3 is TGTGCCAGCAGCCACAAGCGGGAGCTGGCCACCGGGGAGCTGTTTTTT.

The chain joins TRBV20-1 to TRBJ2-5; TRBD2 agrees at 10 bases. J lost 5 bases, V lost 2 bases, and 11 bases had no gene match. Germline values: CDR1 DFQATT, CDR2 SNEGSKA (reference sequence). This CDR3 region has 16 residues. The CDR3 reads CSARPLAGARGETQYF. The DNA of the CDR3 is TGCAGTGCTAGACCTCTAGCGGGAGCGAGGGGGGAGACCCAGTACTTC.

The J gene is TRBJ1-2, the V gene TRBV29-1; unclear D gene. The CDR3 totals 10 residues. V lost 3 bases and J 8 bases, leaving 7 bases between the germline ends. CDR1 is SQVTM and CDR2 is ANQGSEA in the germline V gene. This CDR3 reads CSVERSGYTF. The DNA for the CDR3 is TGCAGCGTTGAGAGGAGCGGCTACACCTTC.